This TCR beta chain is from a study of shared clonotypes between healthy human individuals. General study results and limits: Clonotypes that were shared across a handful of donors made up approximately 5.1% of naive CD4 clonotypes. Rarefaction analysis demonstrated incomplete sorted-subset sequencing notwithstanding large depth.

Investigators divided CD4+ cells into CD45RA+ naive and CD45RA-negative memory subsets. Trimming took 8 bases from V and 6 from J; bases not matched to a gene: 20. The CDR3 runs 17 residues. Sorted subsets were amplified in replicate PCRs using about 200 ng DNA, 30,000 to 35,000 T cell genomes. Data came from immunoSEQ multiplex PCR; TCRdb stores just in-frame clones and leaves some out. The sample lists under 1,100,000 clones; about 80% were seen once. This clone was picked up one time. Antigen: not known. Sequencing was performed on memory CD4+ T cells from PBMCs. Subset denoted: CD45RA-negative fraction. The V gene is TRBV23-1, the J gene TRBJ2-7; 9 nucleotides align to TRBD1. TRBV23-1 has ORF status, its function being uncertain. The receptor comes from a man between 18 and 29 years old in good health. Some clones in this sample may be carry-over from other donors' samples. The CDR3 bases are TGCGCCAGCCGTCCCATAGAGTCGGGGACAGGGAAAGGCGAGCAGTACTTC. Its protein product is CASRPIESGTGKGEQYF.